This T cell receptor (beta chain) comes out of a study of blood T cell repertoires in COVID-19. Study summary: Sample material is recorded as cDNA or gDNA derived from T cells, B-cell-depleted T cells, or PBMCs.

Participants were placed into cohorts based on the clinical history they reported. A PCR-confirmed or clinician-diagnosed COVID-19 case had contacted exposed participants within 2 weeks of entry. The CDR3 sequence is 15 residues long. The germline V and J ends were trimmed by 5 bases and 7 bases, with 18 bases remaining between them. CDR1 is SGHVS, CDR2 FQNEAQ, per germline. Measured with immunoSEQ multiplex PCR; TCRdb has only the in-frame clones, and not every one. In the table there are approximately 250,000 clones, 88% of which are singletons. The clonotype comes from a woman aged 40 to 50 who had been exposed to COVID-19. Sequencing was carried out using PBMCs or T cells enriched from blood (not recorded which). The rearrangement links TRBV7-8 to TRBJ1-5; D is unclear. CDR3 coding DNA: TGTGCCAGCAGCGAGATGGTAGATCCCCGGCAGCCCCAGCATTTT. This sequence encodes CASSEMVDPRQPQHF.